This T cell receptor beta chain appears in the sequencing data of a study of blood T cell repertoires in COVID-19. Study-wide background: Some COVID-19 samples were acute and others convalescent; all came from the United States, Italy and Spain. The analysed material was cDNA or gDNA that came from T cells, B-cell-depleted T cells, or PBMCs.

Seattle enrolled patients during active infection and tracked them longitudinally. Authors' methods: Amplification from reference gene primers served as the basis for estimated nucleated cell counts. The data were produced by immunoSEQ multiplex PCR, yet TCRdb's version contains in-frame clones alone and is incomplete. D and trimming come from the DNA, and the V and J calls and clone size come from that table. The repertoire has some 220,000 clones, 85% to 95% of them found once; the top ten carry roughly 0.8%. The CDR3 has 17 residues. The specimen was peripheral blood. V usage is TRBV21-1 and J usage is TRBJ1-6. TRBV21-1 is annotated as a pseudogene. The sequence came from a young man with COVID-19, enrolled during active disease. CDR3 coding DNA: TGTGCCAGCAGCCCCCGTGGATGGAGCTCCTATAATTCACCCCTCCACTTT. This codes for CASSPRGWSSYNSPLHF.